A single sample is the source of the 9 T cell receptor beta chains below, sequenced in a study of blood T cells in healthy people across ages. It was with a sample-barcoded 5' primer and a J-beta primer mix that a second PCR of roughly 6 to 11 cycles was run. TCRdb recomputed calls from the 5' RACE reads with MiXCR, one row per CDR3 protein. The sample shows 800,000 or so distinct CDR3 sequences, approximately 25% of them seen only once. This sample was also put to use in a study of T cells of mothers and their children.

The sequenced sample was blood. Every receptor here comes from a boy between 10 and 17 years old in good health.

The table lists this clonotype with a few counts. V usage is TRBV5-1 and J usage is TRBJ2-5; D is ambiguous. V lost 1 base, J lost 4 bases, and 17 bases lay in between. The germline V gene has CDR1 SGHRS and CDR2 YFSETQ. The CDR3 has 16 amino acids. CDR3 sequence: CASSLWSSDTGETQYF. CDR3 nucleotide sequence: TGCGCCAGCAGCTTGTGGTCCAGCGATACTGGAGAGACCCAGTACTTC.

The sample holds many counts of this clonotype. CDR3 amino acids: CSAIGTEELREQYF. CDR3 bases: TGCAGTGCTATTGGGACAGAAGAACTACGAGAACAGTACTTC. The chain combines TRBV20-1 with TRBJ2-7; 7 bases fit TRBD1. With V trimmed by 4 bases and J by 10 bases, 16 bases remained unmatched. The CDR3 is 14 residues long. The germline V gene encodes CDR1 DFQATT and CDR2 SNEGSKA (reference sequence).

This clonotype turned up a few times. This chain links TRBV20-1 with TRBJ1-1; 7 nucleotides agree with TRBD1. The V and J ends lost 0 bases and 6 bases, in that order; junction bases with no gene match: 10. The CDR3 spans 15 residues. Germline V gene data show CDR1 as DFQATT and CDR2 as SNEGSKA (reference sequence). The CDR3 nucleotides read TGCAGTGCTAGAGAGACACAGGGGCCCTACCCTGAAGCTTTCTTT. Its translation: CSARETQGPYPEAFF.

The genes are TRBV5-1 and TRBJ2-7, with D unclear. The V end was cut by 0 bases, the J end by 2 bases, with 9 bases between. CDR3 size: 14 residues. The V gene's germline CDR1 is SGHRS and CDR2 YFSETQ. The CDR3 spells CASSLDEIAYEQYF. The DNA for the CDR3 is TGCGCCAGCAGCTTGGATGAGATCGCCTACGAGCAGTACTTC.

About this clonotype: At one boundary the junction diverges from the germline segment, which might be a read error. The V gene is TRBV6-5, the J gene TRBJ2-1; 9 positions match TRBD2. The germline CDR1 and CDR2 sequences are MNHEY and SVGAGI. This CDR3 region has 17 residues. In nucleotides, the CDR3 is TGTGCCAGCAGTTACCAAAGACTAGCGGAGGGAGGAGAGACCCAGCACTTC. This gives the protein CASSYQRLAEGGETQHF.

This rearrangement joins TRBV11-2 to TRBJ2-1; 10 nucleotides agree with TRBD2. Germline CDR1 and CDR2: SGHAT and FQNNGV. After removal of 1 base from V and 7 bases from J, the junction contained 13 bases not matched to a gene. The CDR3 runs 18 residues. The CDR3 spells CASSLVAWSGGAGNEQFF. In DNA, the CDR3 is TGTGCCAGCAGCTTAGTCGCGTGGAGCGGGGGGGCGGGGAATGAGCAGTTCTTC.

The V gene is TRBV6-6, the J gene TRBJ1-6; D not resolved. The germline V gene has CDR1 MNHNY and CDR2 SVGAGI (reference sequence). This CDR3 is 16 amino acids long. The V end lost 0 bases, the J end lost 4 bases, and 10 bases lay between the germline ends. CDR3 sequence (DNA): TGTGCCAGCAGTTACTCGACTCCAGCATATAATTCACCCCTCCACTTT. It codes for CASSYSTPAYNSPLHF.

The chain uses TRBV2 and TRBJ2-1, with D possibly TRBD2 on 6 matching bases. Germline V gene sequence: CDR1 SNHLY, CDR2 FYNNEI. The CDR3 consists of 15 residues. V was clipped by 6 bases and J by 3 bases, with 15 bases between them. In nucleotides, the CDR3 is TGTGCCAGCAGGGTACAAGGAGGGGTCTACAATGAGCAGTTCTTC. Translating it yields CASRVQGGVYNEQFF.

The chain carries TRBV12-3 or TRBV12-4 and TRBJ2-1; no firm D call. The CDR3 has 15 amino acids. Trimming pared 1 base from V and 7 bases from J, leaving 14 bases between. In DNA form, the CDR3 reads TGTGCCAGCAGTTTAGGCCTACGTGAAGGGAATGAGCAGTTCTTC. Its protein is CASSLGLREGNEQFF.